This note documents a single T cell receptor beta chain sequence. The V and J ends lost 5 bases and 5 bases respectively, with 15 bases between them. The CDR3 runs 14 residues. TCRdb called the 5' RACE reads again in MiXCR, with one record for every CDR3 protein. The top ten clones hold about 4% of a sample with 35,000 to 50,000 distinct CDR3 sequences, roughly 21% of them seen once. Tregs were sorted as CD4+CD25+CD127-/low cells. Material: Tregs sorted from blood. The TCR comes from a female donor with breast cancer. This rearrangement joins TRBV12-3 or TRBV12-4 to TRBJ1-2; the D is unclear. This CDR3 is CASSPPGLYYGYTF. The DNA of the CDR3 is TGTGCCAGCAGTCCCCCCGGCCTCTATTATGGCTACACCTTC.